This entry lists 30 T cell receptor beta chains sequenced from one sample in a study of T cell repertoires in cytomegalovirus infection. TCRdb processed the reads anew with MiXCR; each CDR3 protein has one entry. The sample yields a few hundred thousand distinct CDR3 sequences, around 27% seen once. The sequenced material came from PBMCs. The receptors come from a human donor in good health (CMV status not recorded). Some clones in this sample may be carry-over from other donors' samples.

The chain is built from TRBV20-1 and TRBJ2-3, with D tentatively TRBD1 or TRBD2 (5 bases each). The CDR3 is 12 amino acids. Germline V gene lookup returns CDR1 DFQATT and CDR2 SNEGSKA (reference sequence). The V end lost 0 bases, the J end lost 6 bases, and 7 bases lay between the germline ends. The CDR3 nucleotides are TGCAGTGCTAGAGATCGGGGCGATACGCAGTATTTT. Its translation: CSARDRGDTQYF.

This clonotype has just a few counts. The V call is TRBV29-1, the J call TRBJ2-6; D not certain. The V and J ends lost 1 base and 0 bases respectively, with 7 bases between them. The CDR3 is made up of 15 amino acids. Germline CDR1 is SQVTM and CDR2 is ANQGSEA. CDR3 in amino acids: CSVEGQGSGANVLTF. CDR3 DNA sequence: TGCAGCGTTGAAGGACAAGGCTCTGGGGCCAACGTCCTGACTTTC.

V and J are TRBV7-8 and TRBJ2-1, with TRBD2 matching 7 bases. Germline CDR1 and CDR2: SGHVS and FQNEAQ. The CDR3 totals 17 residues. J lost 0 bases, V lost 0 bases, and 5 bases had no gene match. In nucleotides, the CDR3 is TGTGCCAGCAGCTTAGCGCTAGCGGCGAGCTCCTACAATGAGCAGTTCTTC. Translated, it gives CASSLALAASSYNEQFF.

This clonotype has at least ten counts. This chain links TRBV12-5 with TRBJ2-5, with D possibly TRBD1 on 7 matching bases. The ends were cut back, 1 base at V and 5 bases at J, with 14 bases in the middle. The V gene's germline CDR1 is LGHNT and CDR2 FRNRAP. The CDR3 extends over 15 amino acids. The chain's CDR3 is CASGLARPGGETQYF. CDR3 coding DNA: TGTGCTAGTGGTTTGGCCAGACCAGGGGGGGAGACCCAGTACTTC.

The V call is TRBV7-6, the J call TRBJ2-5; 11 bases are shared with TRBD2. Germline CDR1 reads SGHVS; CDR2 reads FNYEAQ. The CDR3 runs 18 residues. Trimming at V came to 6 bases and at J to 3 bases, leaving 15 bases not matched to a gene. The CDR3, as DNA: TGTGCCAGCAGTTACGACCATCCGCTAGCGGGAGGTGAAGAGACCCAGTACTTC. Encoded protein: CASSYDHPLAGGEETQYF.

The chain links TRBV24-1 to TRBJ2-1; D assignment may be TRBD1 or TRBD2 (5 bases each). Between the trimmed V and J ends, which lost 7 bases and 5 bases, there was a span of 14 bases. Per germline, CDR1 KGHDR and CDR2 SFDVKD. The CDR3 contains 14 residues. CDR3 region: CATRDRGGNNEQFF. The CDR3 coding sequence is TGTGCCACCAGAGACCGTGGGGGTAACAATGAGCAGTTCTTC.

This clonotype was seen more than once but under ten times. The chain links TRBV6-2 or TRBV6-3 to TRBJ2-7, with TRBD1 as a possible D gene (7 bases). V dropped 0 bases and J dropped 4 bases, with 13 bases sitting between them. Germline values: CDR1 MNHEY, CDR2 SVGEGT. This CDR3 has 15 residues. The CDR3 DNA follows: TGTGCCAGCAGTTACTCGAAGTCAGGGGGGTACGAGCAGTACGTC. Its protein product is CASSYSKSGGYEQYV.

In its sample, this clonotype was seen a few times. V gene TRBV29-1 combines with J gene TRBJ2-1; no firm D call. The CDR3 loop spans 13 amino acids. From germline, CDR1 is SQVTM and CDR2 ANQGSEA. Trimming pared 2 bases from V and 5 bases from J, leaving 10 bases between. CDR3 coding DNA: TGCAGCGTTGAAAGGCTATTAAACAATGAGCAGTTCTTC. It encodes CSVERLLNNEQFF.

This clonotype was observed a few times. The chain couples TRBV7-9 to TRBJ1-1; D not certain. V dropped 5 bases and J dropped 7 bases, with 11 bases sitting between them. The germline gives CDR1 SEHNR, CDR2 FQNEAQ (reference sequence). The CDR3 consists of 12 residues. This CDR3 is CASSQDGNEAFF. Here the CDR3 DNA reads TGTGCCAGCAGCCAAGACGGGAATGAAGCTTTCTTT.

The chain combines TRBV20-1 with TRBJ1-4, with a tentative D call TRBD1 (6 bases). CDR1 is DFQATT, CDR2 SNEGSKA, per germline (reference sequence). Trimming shortened V by 1 base and J by 4 bases, and 7 bases separated the two germline ends. The CDR3 loop spans 13 amino acids. CDR3 coding DNA: TGCAGTGCTAGAGGGACAGATAATGAAAAACTGTTTTTT. Protein: CSARGTDNEKLFF.

There are a few counts of this clonotype. This sequence joins TRBV19 and TRBJ1-1; D is undetermined. Trimming took 7 bases from V and 2 from J, leaving 8 bases between them. The CDR3 runs to 12 residues. Per the germline V gene, CDR1 is LNHDA and CDR2 is SQIVND (reference sequence). DNA of the CDR3: TGTGCCAGTATGGGATCCAACACTGAAGCTTTCTTT. Translated, it gives CASMGSNTEAFF.

This clonotype showed up just a few times. The chain links TRBV19 to TRBJ2-2; TRBD1 matches 7 bases. The CDR3 is 14 amino acids. Trimming took 9 bases from V and 2 from J; bases not matched to a gene: 6. The germline gives CDR1 LNHDA, CDR2 SQIVND (reference sequence). Written as DNA, the CDR3 is TGTGCCAGCCTGGGACAGATAAACACCGGGGAGCTGTTTTTT. This encodes CASLGQINTGELFF.

The chain recombines TRBV19 with TRBJ1-2; the match to TRBD1 covers 7 bases. The CDR3 covers 13 residues. Per the germline V gene, CDR1 is LNHDA and CDR2 is SQIVND (reference sequence). The junction had 7 bases not matched to a gene; V was cut back by 6 bases and J by 6 bases. CDR3 bases: TGTGCCAGTAGAAAACAGGGGAGCGATGGCTACACCTTC. It specifies CASRKQGSDGYTF.

Only a few counts were recorded for this clonotype. This chain uses TRBV28 with TRBJ2-1, with D possibly matching TRBD2 (6 bases). The CDR3 consists of 17 residues. The germline gives CDR1 MDHEN, CDR2 SYDVKM. V lost 9 bases and J lost 0, with 21 bases in between. CDR3 in DNA: TGTGCCAGGGACTCCGGGTGGGAGGCTAGCTCCTACAATGAGCAGTTCTTC. Its protein is CARDSGWEASSYNEQFF.

The gene calls are TRBV6-5 and TRBJ2-7; 9 bases agree with TRBD1. CDR1 is MNHEY, CDR2 SVGAGI, per germline. Trimming removed 2 bases from V and 2 bases from J; junction bases left unmatched: 7. This CDR3 spans 16 amino acids. The CDR3 sequence: CASSYTLQGAAYEQYF. In nucleotides, the CDR3 is TGTGCCAGCAGTTACACGTTACAGGGGGCGGCCTACGAGCAGTACTTC.

The J gene is TRBJ2-2, the V gene TRBV29-1, with 11 bases matching TRBD2. From germline, CDR1 is SQVTM and CDR2 ANQGSEA. The V gene end was trimmed by 7 bases and the J gene end by 9 bases; junction bases not matched to a gene: 7. The CDR3 has 13 amino acids. The CDR3 here is CSGLAGGSRELFF. CDR3 sequence (DNA): TGCAGCGGCCTAGCGGGGGGTTCTAGGGAGCTGTTTTTT.

The genes are TRBV27 and TRBJ2-6; D gene uncertain. Between the trimmed V and J ends, which lost 6 bases and 4 bases, there was a span of 13 bases. CDR3 size: 15 residues. CDR1 and CDR2 (germline): MNHEY, SMNVEV (reference sequence). The CDR3, as DNA: TGTGCCAGCAGGGGAAGGGTCCTCGGGGCCAACGTCCTGACTTTC. Protein: CASRGRVLGANVLTF.

This clonotype came up many times. The chain recombines TRBV7-2 with TRBJ2-5; 8 bases align to TRBD2. Trimming took 1 base from V and 5 from J; bases not matched to a gene: 9. Germline CDR1 SGHTA, CDR2 FQGNSA. The CDR3 loop spans 16 amino acids. CDR3 DNA sequence: TGTGCCAGCAGCTTAGGGTCCGGGAGGGCCCGGGAGACCCAGTACTTC. This sequence encodes CASSLGSGRARETQYF.

Remarks on this clonotype: A clone one base away is much larger, so this may be a read error. The rearrangement uses TRBV7-2 and TRBJ2-7; weak D call: TRBD2 (5 bases). The germline V gene has CDR1 SGHTA and CDR2 FQGNSA. This CDR3 comprises 14 residues. The V and J ends lost 2 bases and 4 bases respectively, with 12 bases between them. The CDR3 nucleotides read TGTACCAGCAGCTTAACGTCAGGAGGATACGAGCAGTACTTC. Translated, it gives CTSSLTSGGYEQYF.

This sequence joins TRBV14 and TRBJ2-7; D remains unclear. CDR1 is SGHDN and CDR2 is FVKESK in the germline V gene. V was clipped by 1 base and J by 0 bases, with 13 bases between them. The CDR3 totals 16 residues. In DNA form, the CDR3 reads TGTGCCAGCAGCCAAGTGTCACGGCGCAACTCCTACGAGCAGTACTTC. Protein: CASSQVSRRNSYEQYF.

V is TRBV7-6 and J is TRBJ1-3; 9 nucleotides agree with TRBD1. Germline trimming cut 4 bases from V and 0 bases from J; bases unmatched to any gene: 22. From germline, CDR1 is SGHVS and CDR2 FNYEAQ. This CDR3 is built from 22 residues. The CDR3 DNA is TGTGCCAGCAGCTACACCCCGGGACAGGGTTATGCTCGGTTCCTCTCTGGAAACACCATATATTTT. Translated: CASSYTPGQGYARFLSGNTIYF.

This clonotype was seen repeatedly, ten times or more. This chain uses TRBV7-2 with TRBJ2-7; no clear D. CDR1 and CDR2 from the germline V gene are SGHTA and FQGNSA. There are 13 residues in the CDR3. The V end was cut by 2 bases, the J end by 3 bases, with 8 bases between. CDR3 protein: CASSLFADYEQYF. CDR3 sequence (DNA): TGTGCCAGCAGCTTATTTGCGGACTACGAGCAGTACTTC.

This chain connects TRBV12-3 or TRBV12-4 to TRBJ2-5; D is possibly TRBD1 (6 bases). Deletions cut 5 bases from V and 4 bases from J, with 11 bases between. This CDR3 is 13 amino acids long. Written as DNA, the CDR3 is TGTGCCAGCAGTGAACAGGGTTTAGAGACCCAGTACTTC. As protein: CASSEQGLETQYF.

The CDR3 DNA sequence: TGTGCCAGCAGTCTGCAGGGGGCCGGCAATCAGCCCCAGCATTTT. Translated: CASSLQGAGNQPQHF. The rearrangement uses TRBV6-5 and TRBJ1-5; 8 bases map to TRBD1. Germline V CDR1 and CDR2: MNHEY, SVGAGI. V lost 5 bases and J lost 2; bases outside the gene matches: 5. The CDR3 spans 15 residues.

The V gene is TRBV20-1, the J gene TRBJ2-7; 12 nucleotides align to TRBD1. CDR1 and CDR2 from the germline V gene are DFQATT and SNEGSKA (reference sequence). Unmatched junction bases numbered 4, after V lost 3 bases and J lost 7 bases. The CDR3 totals 13 residues. CDR3 nucleotide sequence: TGCAGTGCTAGGGGACAGGGGGCGCGTGAGCAGTACTTC. Its protein product is CSARGQGAREQYF.

The V call is TRBV12-3 or TRBV12-4, the J call TRBJ2-1, with 12 bases fitting TRBD2. V dropped 6 bases and J dropped 7; count of bases not matched to a gene: 10. The CDR3 is 16 residues long. CDR3 sequence: CASSLRTSGKPNEQFF. For the CDR3, the DNA is TGTGCCAGCAGCCTTAGGACTAGCGGGAAGCCTAATGAGCAGTTCTTC.

This sequence joins TRBV3-1 and TRBJ2-7; D may be TRBD2 (6 bases). Germline V CDR1 and CDR2: LGHDT, YNNKEL (reference sequence). V lost 0 bases to trimming and J lost 3 bases, with 15 bases between them. The CDR3 has 16 residues. CDR3 region: CASSQDVPGLNYEQYF. Written as DNA, the CDR3 is TGTGCCAGCAGCCAAGATGTCCCGGGACTGAACTACGAGCAGTACTTC.

This clonotype came up a few times. The chain joins TRBV18 to TRBJ1-4; D not certain. CDR3 length equals 13 residues. The V gene lost 6 bases and the J gene lost 11 bases, with 16 bases spanning the gap. CDR1 is KGHSH and CDR2 is LQKENI in the germline V gene. The CDR3 protein is CASSPSEEVKLFF. CDR3 coding DNA: TGTGCCAGCTCGCCCTCCGAGGAGGTTAAACTGTTTTTT.

This clonotype has a count of ten or more. The CDR3 DNA reads TGTGCCAGCAGCCAGCGGGAGGGCTACAATGAGCAGTTCTTC. Protein sequence: CASSQREGYNEQFF. This chain links TRBV14 with TRBJ2-1; 9 bases map to TRBD2. Per germline, CDR1 SGHDN and CDR2 FVKESK. Trimming removed 3 bases from V and 3 bases from J; junction bases left unmatched: 0. The CDR3 spans 14 residues.

This clonotype was detected only a few times. The chain uses TRBV7-2 and TRBJ2-7; D gene ambiguous. The germline V gene encodes CDR1 SGHTA and CDR2 FQGNSA. CDR3 length: 13 residues. With 1 base removed from V and 7 bases from J, the gap between germline ends came to 11 bases. The CDR3 is CASSLVVANEQYV. The CDR3 nucleotides read TGTGCCAGCAGCTTAGTTGTAGCTAATGAGCAGTACGTC.